These 19 T cell receptor beta chains were sequenced from one sample in a study of shared clonotypes between healthy human individuals. The assay was immunoSEQ multiplex PCR, and TCRdb's table has in-frame clones only and misses some. The sample carries a few hundred thousand clones, 97% recorded once. Sequenced input: naive CD4+ T cells sorted from blood. Sample subset: CD45RA+ positively selected. The receptor source for this set is a young woman in good health.

V usage is TRBV5-4 and J usage is TRBJ2-1, with 10 bases matching TRBD1. In germline, CDR1 is SGHNT, CDR2 YYREEE (reference sequence). The CDR3 has 15 amino acids. J was trimmed by 2 bases and V by 4 bases; bases with no gene match: 3. CDR3 amino acids: CASSTGTGAYNEQFF. In nucleotides, the CDR3 is TGTGCCAGCAGCACCGGGACAGGGGCCTACAATGAGCAGTTCTTC.

The chain uses TRBV30 and TRBJ2-1; the D call may be TRBD1 or TRBD2 (5 bases each). The CDR3 is 14 amino acids. Trimming removed 6 bases at V and 7 bases at J, with 19 bases between. Germline CDR1 reads GTSNPN; CDR2 reads SVGIG (reference sequence). CDR3 residues: CACEQGVLGNEQFF. CDR3 bases: TGTGCCTGCGAGCAGGGAGTTTTGGGGAATGAGCAGTTCTTC.

The chain is built from TRBV18 and TRBJ2-7; 7 bases are shared with TRBD2. Germline lookup yields CDR1 KGHSH and CDR2 LQKENI. The CDR3 extends over 16 amino acids. J gave up 0 bases and V 1 base, and 6 bases lay outside the gene matches. The CDR3 here is CASSPLPSGPSYEQYF. CDR3 DNA sequence: TGTGCCAGCTCACCACTCCCTAGCGGCCCCTCCTACGAGCAGTACTTC.

V and J are TRBV5-1 and TRBJ2-7, with 8 positions matching TRBD1. V trimming: 0 bases; J trimming: 5 bases; junction bases outside the gene matches: 7. The CDR3 consists of 15 residues. Germline CDR1 is SGHRS and CDR2 is YFSETQ. The CDR3 region has the DNA TGCGCCAGCAGCTTGGAGACAGGGGTTGTTCACGAGCAGTACTTC. It is translated as CASSLETGVVHEQYF.

The J gene is TRBJ1-3, the V gene TRBV11-2; D call uncertain. This CDR3 has 14 residues. Trimming took off 3 bases at V and 0 bases at J, with 6 bases between the two ends. The germline V gene encodes CDR1 SGHAT and CDR2 FQNNGV. CDR3: CASSFPNSGNTIYF. The CDR3 DNA reads TGTGCCAGCAGCTTCCCCAACTCTGGAAACACCATATATTTT.

The rearrangement joins TRBV6-5 to TRBJ2-7; possible D gene TRBD2, 6 bases. CDR3 length: 13 residues. V lost 8 bases, J lost 6 bases, and 17 bases lay in between. Germline CDR1 and CDR2: MNHEY and SVGAGI. The CDR3 reads CASQTSQVSEQYF. The CDR3, as DNA: TGTGCCAGCCAGACTAGTCAGGTTAGCGAGCAGTACTTC.

This chain links TRBV5-1 with TRBJ2-3, with TRBD1 as a possible D gene (5 bases). Germline CDR1 reads SGHRS; CDR2 reads YFSETQ. The germline V and J ends were trimmed by 2 bases and 4 bases, with 14 bases remaining between them. The CDR3 sequence is 15 residues long. CDR3: CASSFGRVFADTQYF. The CDR3 coding sequence is TGCGCCAGCAGCTTTGGCAGGGTTTTCGCAGATACGCAGTATTTT.

This rearrangement joins TRBV5-4 to TRBJ2-1; 15 nucleotides match TRBD2. The CDR3 has 17 residues. Germline V gives CDR1 SGHNT, CDR2 YYREEE (reference sequence). V lost 4 bases and J lost 5; bases outside the gene matches: 7. CDR3 DNA: TGTGCCAGCAGCAGAGGGACTAGCGGGAGGATAGACAATGAGCAGTTCTTC. This codes for CASSRGTSGRIDNEQFF.

J is TRBJ2-3 and V is TRBV4-1, with 9 bases identical to TRBD1. Germline V gene lookup returns CDR1 MGHRA and CDR2 YSYEKL. Losses at the gene ends were 4 bases for V and 3 bases for J; bases not matched to a gene: 5. The CDR3 sequence is 15 residues long. CDR3 in amino acids: CASSRGQGLTDTQYF. CDR3 sequence (DNA): TGCGCCAGCAGCCGTGGACAGGGGTTGACAGATACGCAGTATTTT.

This sequence joins TRBV6-6 and TRBJ2-3, with TRBD2 as a possible D gene (5 bases). V lost 6 bases to trimming and J lost 2 bases, with 15 bases between them. The CDR3 is made up of 15 amino acids. Germline assignment: CDR1 MNHNY and CDR2 SVGAGI (reference sequence). CDR3 in amino acids: CASSPLGFNTDTQYF. The CDR3 DNA sequence: TGTGCCAGCAGCCCACTAGGATTTAACACAGATACGCAGTATTTT.

J is TRBJ2-7 and V is TRBV2, with 8 bases fitting TRBD2. The CDR3 spans 14 residues. Germline V gives CDR1 SNHLY, CDR2 FYNNEI. The V and J ends lost 5 bases and 2 bases, in that order; junction bases with no gene match: 5. As DNA, the CDR3 is TGTGCCAGCAGTATCGGGAGGGAACCCTACGAGCAGTACTTC. Translated: CASSIGREPYEQYF. The entire variable domain, with the rest obtained from reference TRBV2 and TRBJ2-7, is as follows: EPEVTQTPSHQVTQMGQEVILRCVPISNHLYFYWYRQILGQKVEFLVSFYNNEISEKSEIFDDQFSVERPDGSNFTLKIRSTKLEDSAMYFCASSIGREPYEQYFGPGTRLTVT.

The chain carries TRBV19 and TRBJ2-6; D remains unclear. Trimming shortened V by 7 bases and J by 0 bases, and 10 bases separated the two germline ends. The CDR3 runs 15 residues. Per the germline V gene, CDR1 is LNHDA and CDR2 is SQIVND (reference sequence). The CDR3 reads CASNSFSSGANVLTF. In DNA, the CDR3 is TGTGCCAGTAACAGCTTTAGCTCTGGGGCCAACGTCCTGACTTTC. The variable domain in full, completed from reference TRBV19 and TRBJ2-6, reads DGGITQSPKYLFRKEGQNVTLSCEQNLNHDAMYWYRQDPGQGLRLIYYSQIVNDFQKGDIAEGYSVSREKKESFPLTVTSAQKNPTAFYLCASNSFSSGANVLTFGAGSRLTVL.

V usage is TRBV7-6 and J usage is TRBJ2-5; 7 positions agree with TRBD1. The CDR3 covers 14 residues. J gave up 4 bases and V 0 bases, and 2 bases lay outside the gene matches. CDR1 SGHVS and CDR2 FNYEAQ come from the germline V gene. As DNA, the CDR3 is TGTGCCAGCAGCTTAGCGTACAGGGGAGAGACCCAGTACTTC. Its translation: CASSLAYRGETQYF.

This rearrangement joins TRBV28 to TRBJ1-5; 9 bases fit TRBD1. CDR3 length: 16 residues. The germline V gene has CDR1 MDHEN and CDR2 SYDVKM. The trim removed 2 bases at V and 7 bases at J, leaving 9 bases unmatched. Here the CDR3 reads CASSLAGQGTGQPQHF. The CDR3 coding sequence is TGTGCCAGCAGTTTAGCCGGACAGGGGACGGGACAGCCCCAGCATTTT.

The gene calls are TRBV28 and TRBJ2-2; TRBD1 matches 10 bases. CDR1 and CDR2 from the germline V gene are MDHEN and SYDVKM. The trim removed 6 bases at V and 1 base at J, leaving 5 bases unmatched. There are 16 residues in the CDR3. CDR3: CASSPGTGVNTGELFF. The CDR3 DNA follows: TGTGCCAGCAGCCCTGGGACAGGGGTGAACACCGGGGAGCTGTTTTTT. The whole variable domain, filled in from reference TRBV28 and TRBJ2-2, reads DVKVTQSSRYLVKRTGEKVFLECVQDMDHENMFWYRQDPGLGLRLIYFSYDVKMKEKGDIPEGYSVSREKKERFSLILESASTNQTSMYLCASSPGTGVNTGELFFGEGSRLTVL.

The chain carries TRBV7-9 and TRBJ2-5; D perhaps matches TRBD1 (6 bases). This CDR3 is 16 amino acids long. Trimming shortened V by 2 bases and J by 5 bases, and 18 bases separated the two germline ends. Germline loops: CDR1 SEHNR, CDR2 FQNEAQ (reference sequence). The CDR3 nucleotides are TGTGCCAGCAGCTTACTGGGGCAGGGGACGGCGGAGACCCAGTACTTC. This gives the protein CASSLLGQGTAETQYF.

The chain is built from TRBV5-1 and TRBJ1-1; TRBD1 matches 7 bases. The CDR3 consists of 16 residues. Per the germline V gene, CDR1 is SGHRS and CDR2 is YFSETQ. The V gene end was trimmed by 2 bases and the J gene end by 3 bases; junction bases not matched to a gene: 10. DNA of the CDR3: TGCGCCAGCAGCTTACTCTACAGGGGAGATGACACTGAAGCTTTCTTT. Translating it yields CASSLLYRGDDTEAFF.

The V call is TRBV10-3, the J call TRBJ2-3, with D perhaps matching TRBD1 or TRBD2 (6 bases each). The CDR3 is 14 residues long. Per the germline V gene, CDR1 is ENHRY and CDR2 is SYGVKD. With 7 bases removed from V and 3 bases from J, the gap between germline ends came to 14 bases. The chain's CDR3 is CAINSRGGTDTQYF. The CDR3 DNA reads TGTGCCATCAATAGCAGGGGAGGTACAGATACGCAGTATTTT.

This chain uses TRBV6-4 with TRBJ1-2, with a tentative D call TRBD1 (5 bases). From germline, CDR1 is MRHNA and CDR2 SNTAGT. This CDR3 has 15 residues. Trimming pared 2 bases from V and 1 base from J, leaving 11 bases between. CDR3 sequence: CASSDGASDNYGYTF. The CDR3 bases are TGTGCCAGCAGTGACGGGGCCTCGGATAACTATGGCTACACCTTC.